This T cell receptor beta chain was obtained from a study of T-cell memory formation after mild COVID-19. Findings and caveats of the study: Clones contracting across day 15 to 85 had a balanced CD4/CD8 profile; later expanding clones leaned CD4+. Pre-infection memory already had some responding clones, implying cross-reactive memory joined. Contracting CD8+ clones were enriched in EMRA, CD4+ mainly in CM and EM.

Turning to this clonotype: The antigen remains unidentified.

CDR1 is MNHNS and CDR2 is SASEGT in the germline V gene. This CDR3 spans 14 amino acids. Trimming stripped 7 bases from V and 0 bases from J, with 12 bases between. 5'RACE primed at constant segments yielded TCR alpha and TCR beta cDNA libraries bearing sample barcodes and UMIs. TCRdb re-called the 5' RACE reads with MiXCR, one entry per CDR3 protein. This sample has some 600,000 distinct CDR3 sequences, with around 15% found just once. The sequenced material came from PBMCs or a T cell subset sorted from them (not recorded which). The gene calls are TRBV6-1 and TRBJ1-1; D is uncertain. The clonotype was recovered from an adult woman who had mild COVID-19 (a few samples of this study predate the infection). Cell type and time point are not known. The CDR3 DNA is TGTGCCAGCACCCTCAGGCACTTGAACACTGAAGCTTTCTTT. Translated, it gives CASTLRHLNTEAFF.